Following are 10 T cell receptor beta chains from one sample sequenced in a study of shared clonotypes between healthy human individuals. The naive CD8 population came from CD45RO-negative cells selected for CCR7, without terminally differentiated effector memory CD45RA+ cells. Sequencing used immunoSEQ multiplex PCR; TCRdb keeps in-frame clones, though not all of them. The data contain about 2 million clones, roughly 95% of them singletons. Source material: naive CD8+ T cells sorted from blood. The receptors were gathered from a man in his late teens or twenties in good health.

A remark on this clone: The sample contains more than one DNA sequence encoding this CDR3. The genes are TRBV27 and TRBJ2-3, with unresolved D. The CDR3 totals 12 residues. V was pared by 0 bases and J by 6 bases, with 4 bases between. The germline gives CDR1 MNHEY, CDR2 SMNVEV (reference sequence). The CDR3 nucleotides are TGTGCCAGCAGTTTATCGGGGGATACGCAGTATTTT. Protein product: CASSLSGDTQYF.

As to this clone: Other DNA variants within this sample encode the same CDR3. The CDR3 protein is CASSQAPRTEAFF. The CDR3 nucleotides are TGCGCCAGCAGCCAAGCCCCAAGAACTGAAGCTTTCTTT. The chain employs TRBV4-1 and TRBJ1-1; the D is unclear. Germline V gives CDR1 MGHRA, CDR2 YSYEKL. Trimming took 1 base from V and 5 from J, leaving 8 bases between them. CDR3 length: 13 amino acids.

The V gene is TRBV28, the J gene TRBJ2-7; TRBD1 matches 9 bases. V lost 1 base and J lost 2; bases outside the gene matches: 3. The CDR3 loop spans 15 amino acids. Germline CDR1 is MDHEN and CDR2 is SYDVKM. The CDR3 DNA sequence: TGTGCCAGCAGTTTATCGGGACAGGGCCCCTACGAGCAGTACTTC. This codes for CASSLSGQGPYEQYF.

This chain uses TRBV27 with TRBJ1-6; D unclear. This CDR3 is 13 amino acids long. Germline V gives CDR1 MNHEY, CDR2 SMNVEV (reference sequence). Trimming cost V 4 bases and J 5 bases, with 6 bases left between them. This CDR3 is CASSSLDNSPLHF. The CDR3 DNA reads TGTGCCAGCAGTTCGCTCGATAATTCACCCCTCCACTTT.

J is TRBJ2-5 and V is TRBV2; D gene uncertain. Per germline, CDR1 SNHLY and CDR2 FYNNEI. The CDR3 sequence is 14 residues long. Trimming left V 10 bases short and J 2 bases short, with 17 bases between. The chain's CDR3 is CATEPGYGQETQYF. The CDR3 DNA reads TGTGCCACAGAGCCCGGGTACGGACAAGAGACCCAGTACTTC.

This clone was found once. This chain uses TRBV5-6 with TRBJ1-1; 7 bases match TRBD1. CDR1 is SGHDT and CDR2 is YYEEEE in the germline V gene. CDR3 length: 13 amino acids. J gave up 6 bases and V 5 bases, and 7 bases lay outside the gene matches. The chain's CDR3 is CASSLQGYPEAFF. DNA of the CDR3: TGTGCCAGCAGTTTACAGGGGTACCCTGAAGCTTTCTTT. The entire variable domain, with the rest obtained from reference TRBV5-6 and TRBJ1-1, is as follows: DAGVTQSPTHLIKTRGQQVTLRCSPKSGHDTVSWYQQALGQGPQFIFQYYEEEERQRGNFPDRFSGHQFPNYSSELNVNALLLGDSALYLCASSLQGYPEAFFGQGTRLTVV.

CDR3 nucleotides: TGTGCCAGCAGCTCATTGGGACAGGGGGGCCTCAATGAGCAGTTCTTC. This sequence encodes CASSSLGQGGLNEQFF. The chain employs TRBV7-9 and TRBJ2-1, with 11 bases matching TRBD1. Per germline, CDR1 SEHNR and CDR2 FQNEAQ (reference sequence). CDR3 length: 16 amino acids. Trimming took 4 bases from V and 6 from J; bases not matched to a gene: 8.

This CDR3 is CASSYFSGDTEAFF. The CDR3, as DNA: TGTGCCAGCAGTTATTTCTCGGGGGACACTGAAGCTTTCTTT. This rearrangement joins TRBV6-5 to TRBJ1-1; a weak D match, TRBD1 (5 bases). The CDR3 is 14 amino acids. The V end was cut by 3 bases, the J end by 3 bases, with 11 bases between. Germline V gene data show CDR1 as MNHEY and CDR2 as SVGAGI.

The V gene is TRBV29-1, the J gene TRBJ2-3; TRBD2 matches at 12 bases. From germline, CDR1 is SQVTM and CDR2 ANQGSEA. The CDR3 is made up of 15 amino acids. J gave up 5 bases and V 6 bases, and 9 bases lay outside the gene matches. Written as DNA, the CDR3 is TGCAGCGTCGGCCCTAGCGGGGGGGCCTTAGATACGCAGTATTTT. Protein product: CSVGPSGGALDTQYF.

The rearrangement links TRBV19 to TRBJ2-7; perhaps TRBD2 as D (6 bases). Germline V gene data show CDR1 as LNHDA and CDR2 as SQIVND (reference sequence). This CDR3 has 14 amino acids. V was trimmed by 7 bases and J by 0 bases, leaving 13 bases between them. The chain's CDR3 is CASNNGGASYEQYF. Here the CDR3 DNA reads TGTGCCAGTAACAACGGGGGTGCCTCCTACGAGCAGTACTTC.